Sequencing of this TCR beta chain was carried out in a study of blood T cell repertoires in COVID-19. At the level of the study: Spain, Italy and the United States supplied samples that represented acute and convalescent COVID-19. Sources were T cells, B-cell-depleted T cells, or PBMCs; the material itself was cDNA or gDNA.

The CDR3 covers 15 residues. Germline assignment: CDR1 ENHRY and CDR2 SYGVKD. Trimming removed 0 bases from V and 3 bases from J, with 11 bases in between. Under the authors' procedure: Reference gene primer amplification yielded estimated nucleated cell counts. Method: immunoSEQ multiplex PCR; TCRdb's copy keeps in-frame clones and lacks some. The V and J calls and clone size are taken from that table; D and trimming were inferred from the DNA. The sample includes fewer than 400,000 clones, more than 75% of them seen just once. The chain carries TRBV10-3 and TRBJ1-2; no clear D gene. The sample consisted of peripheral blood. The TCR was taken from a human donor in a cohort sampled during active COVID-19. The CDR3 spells CAISESSGFDYGYTF. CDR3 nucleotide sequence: TGTGCCATCAGTGAGTCAAGCGGGTTTGACTATGGCTACACCTTC.